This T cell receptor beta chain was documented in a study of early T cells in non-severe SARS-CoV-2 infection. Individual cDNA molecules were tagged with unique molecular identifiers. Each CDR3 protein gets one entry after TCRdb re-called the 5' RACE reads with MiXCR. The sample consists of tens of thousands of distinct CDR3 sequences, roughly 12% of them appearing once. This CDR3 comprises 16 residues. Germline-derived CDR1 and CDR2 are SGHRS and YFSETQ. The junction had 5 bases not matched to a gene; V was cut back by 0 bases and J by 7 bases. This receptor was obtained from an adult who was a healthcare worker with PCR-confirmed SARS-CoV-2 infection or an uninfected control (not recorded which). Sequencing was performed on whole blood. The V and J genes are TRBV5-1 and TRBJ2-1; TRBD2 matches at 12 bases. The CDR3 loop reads CASSLDPSGGANEQFF. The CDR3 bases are TGCGCCAGCAGCTTGGACCCTAGCGGGGGGGCGAATGAGCAGTTCTTC.